This is a list of T cell receptor beta chains from one sample in a study of blood T cell repertoires in COVID-19. Only in-frame clones appear in the TCRdb table, and some are missing; sequencing was by immunoSEQ multiplex PCR. Among about 150,000 clones listed, roughly 90% were seen once. The sample comprised PBMCs or T cells enriched from blood (not recorded which). Receptors were obtained from a young woman with acute COVID-19. Both conserved end residues are part of each CDR3. D genes are given only for firm matches. Not every row has a clone size; where given, it reads once, few, many or a size class.

d_gene	v_gene	j_gene	abundance	CDR3nt	CDR3aa
TRBD1	TRBV5-1	TRBJ1-6	-	TGCGCCAGCAGCTTGATTTTCGGACAGGGGGGGAATTCACCCCTCCACTTT	CASSLIFGQGGNSPLHF
-	TRBV24-1	TRBJ1-2	-	TGTGCCACCAGTGATACCCGAAGAATGGAGGGCTACACCTTC	CATSDTRRMEGYTF
-	TRBV18	TRBJ1-2	few	TGTGCCAGCTCACCAGTCGCAGGGGAAGGCTACACCTTC	CASSPVAGEGYTF
TRBD1	TRBV7-2	TRBJ1-4	-	TGTGCCAGCAGCCCTGAGAACAGGGGAGGAGCGGAAAAACTGTTTTTT	CASSPENRGGAEKLFF
-	TRBV18	TRBJ2-2	-	TGTGCCAGCTCCCCTGGACAGAACGCGAACACCGGGGAGCTGTTTTTT	CASSPGQNANTGELFF
-	TRBV7-3	TRBJ1-5	-	TGTGCCAGCAGCTTAAGTCGCGATCAGCCCCAGCATTTT	CASSLSRDQPQHF
TRBD1	TRBV28	TRBJ1-1	few	TGTGCCAGCAGTAGACAGGGTCTCGGGACTGAAGCTTTCTTT	CASSRQGLGTEAFF
-	TRBV7-2	TRBJ2-7	-	TGTGCCAGCAGCTTAGTAGGCGGGACCTACGAGCAGTACTTC	CASSLVGGTYEQYF
TRBD1	TRBV19	TRBJ1-5	-	TGTGCGACAGGGACCCATAGCAATCAGCCCCAGCATTTT	CATGTHSNQPQHF
TRBD2	TRBV7-9	TRBJ2-1	-	TGTGCCAGCAGCGCCACTAGCGGGTTTTACAATGAGCAGTTCTTC	CASSATSGFYNEQFF
TRBD2	TRBV2	TRBJ2-2	-	TGTGCCAGCAGTGAAGCTAGCGGGCCGAACACCGGGGAGCTGTTTTTT	CASSEASGPNTGELFF
-	TRBV11-2	TRBJ2-2	-	TGTGCCAGCAGCCCCAGCGGAACTAACACCGGGGAGCTGTTTTTT	CASSPSGTNTGELFF
TRBD1	TRBV7-6	TRBJ1-1	-	TGTGCCAGCAGCCCTATGACAGGGTCGACTGAAGCTTTCTTT	CASSPMTGSTEAFF
TRBD2	TRBV6-2/TRBV6-3	TRBJ2-7	-	TGTGCCAGCAGCACTGGGACTAGCGGGAGAAGTGAGCAGTACTTC	CASSTGTSGRSEQYF
TRBD2	TRBV28	TRBJ2-3	-	TGTGCCAGCAGTGCAGCGGGATCCCACCTCACAGATACGCAGTATTTT	CASSAAGSHLTDTQYF
-	TRBV5-1	TRBJ2-5	-	TGCGCCAGCAGCTTGCGGTCAGCGGCACAAGAGACCCAGTACTTC	CASSLRSAAQETQYF
-	TRBV6-5	TRBJ2-5	once	TGTGCCAGCAGTTATGCGGGACGGACCCAAGAGACCCAGTACTTC	CASSYAGRTQETQYF
TRBD2	TRBV19	TRBJ2-3	-	TGTGCCAGTAGTTCTACTAGCGGGAGCACAGATACGCAGTATTTT	CASSSTSGSTDTQYF
TRBD1	TRBV5-4	TRBJ1-1	-	TGTGCCAGCAGCAGCCGGGACAGGGCAGACACTGAAGCTTTCTTT	CASSSRDRADTEAFF
TRBD2	TRBV27	TRBJ2-1	-	TGTGCCAGCAGTTTTGGGAAACGCGGGGGCTCCTACAATGAGCAGTTCTTC	CASSFGKRGGSYNEQFF
-	TRBV24-1	TRBJ2-5	-	TGTGCCACCAGTGATTTTAATGACTTTGGGGAGACCCAGTACTTC	CATSDFNDFGETQYF
-	TRBV11-2	TRBJ1-2	-	TGTGCCAGCAGCTTAGCCGGGGATCTGGGAGGCTACACCTTC	CASSLAGDLGGYTF
TRBD1	TRBV5-1	TRBJ2-3	-	TGCGCCAGCAGCTTGGACAGGGGAAGCACAGATACGCAGTATTTT	CASSLDRGSTDTQYF
-	TRBV14	TRBJ2-4	-	TGTGCCAGCAGTCAGTTAGCCAAAAACATTCAGTACTTC	CASSQLAKNIQYF
-	TRBV29-1	TRBJ1-3	-	TGCAGCGTCGGAGGACAGTACTCTGGAAACACCATATATTTT	CSVGGQYSGNTIYF
-	TRBV6-6	TRBJ1-5	-	TGTGCCAGCAGTTACGTTGGGGGGGATCAGCCCCAGCATTTT	CASSYVGGDQPQHF
-	TRBV20-1	TRBJ1-1	-	TGCAGTGCTCGTCTCGGCACTGAAGCTTTCTTT	CSARLGTEAFF
-	TRBV11-2	TRBJ2-1	once	TGTGCCAGCAGCTTAGGGGGTAGCGGATACCACAATGAGCAGTTCTTC	CASSLGGSGYHNEQFF
-	TRBV6-1	TRBJ2-3	-	TGTGCCAGCAGTGAGGGGCGGAGCACAGATACGCAGTATTTT	CASSEGRSTDTQYF
-	TRBV28	TRBJ2-7	-	TGTGCCAGCAGGCCCCACACCCCTTATGGCTCAGACGAGCAGTACTTC	CASRPHTPYGSDEQYF
-	TRBV15	TRBJ2-7	-	TGTGCCACCAGCAGAGATGGGGCGGGGACCTACGAGCAGTACTTC	CATSRDGAGTYEQYF
TRBD2	TRBV5-1	TRBJ2-7	-	TGCGCCAGCAGCTTGGCCGGAACTAGCGGGCAGTACTTC	CASSLAGTSGQYF
-	TRBV10-1	TRBJ2-7	-	TGCGCCAGCAGTGACGGGTACGAGCAGTACTTC	CASSDGYEQYF